This TCR beta chain is drawn from a study of T-cell reconstitution after alpha-beta-depleted transplantation in children. Study-wide points: Where alpha-beta T cells came from about two months after transplant was reportedly several hundred expanded graft clones.

This clonotype has just a few counts. The antigen remains undetermined. This CDR3 has 15 amino acids. V was pared by 2 bases and J by 0 bases, with 2 bases of the junction left unmatched. Germline V lookup: CDR1 MNHEY, CDR2 SVGAGI. Construction of the TCRbeta library involved unique molecular identifiers. A single record per CDR3 protein comes from TCRdb applying MiXCR to the PCR reads. The table lists around 80,000 distinct CDR3 sequences, 15% to 20% of them singletons. Sequenced material: PBMCs, mostly from graft donor cells, taken 360 days after TCRalphabeta/CD19-depleted stem cell transplant. V is TRBV6-5 and J is TRBJ2-7, with 9 bases fitting TRBD2. The clonotype originates from a male patient between 2 and 10 years old who had a stem cell transplant for acute lymphoblastic leukemia, so the T cells may come from the graft donor. The CDR3 sequence is CASSYSGRLSYEQYF. The CDR3 DNA reads TGTGCCAGCAGTTACAGCGGGAGGCTCTCCTACGAGCAGTACTTC.